This T cell receptor (beta chain) comes out of a study of cytomegalovirus exposure and HLA in healthy donors. Study-wide background: For the approximately 360 genotyped donors, around 76% fell within the Caucasian-associated ancestry cluster. Study results and limitations: 150 or so TCR beta chains were listed as cytomegalovirus-associated.

Points on this clone: The antigen remains unidentified.

This CDR3 spans 19 amino acids. The V and J ends lost 1 base and 3 bases, in that order; junction bases with no gene match: 13. In germline, CDR1 is SGDLS, CDR2 YYNGEE. PCR employed 60 Vbeta and 13 Jbeta primers. Generated by immunoSEQ multiplex PCR, the TCRdb table keeps only in-frame clones and is missing some. The sample includes about 150,000 clones, around three quarters of them seen just once. Sequenced sample: PBMCs. This receptor was obtained from a male donor in good health and CMV-seronegative. The chain recombines TRBV9 with TRBJ1-4; 9 bases match TRBD1. In DNA form, the CDR3 reads TGTGCCAGCAGCGTAACCGACCCCACAGGGGGCGCGGCTAATGAAAAACTGTTTTTT. Its protein product is CASSVTDPTGGAANEKLFF.